Following are 22 T cell receptor beta chains from one sample sequenced in a study of T cells in localized non-small cell lung cancer. Data came from immunoSEQ multiplex PCR; TCRdb stores just in-frame clones and leaves some out. The repertoire includes about 57,000 clones, approximately 91% of them detected once, and 20% sits in the top ten. Here the sequenced sample was peripheral blood, taken before any cancer treatment. The receptors come from a man aged 40 to 70 with stage I lung adenocarcinoma.

On this clone itself: A read error may explain this, as a much larger clone is one base away. This sequence joins TRBV7-8 and TRBJ1-5, with D uncertain. V was clipped by 1 base and J by 5 bases, with 3 bases between them. CDR1 is SGHVS, CDR2 FQNEAQ, per germline. CDR3 length equals 12 residues. DNA for the CDR3: TGTGCCAGCAGCTTAGTTGATCAGCCCCAGCATTTT. The encoded protein is CASSLVDQPQHF.

The chain is built from TRBV30 and TRBJ2-1; TRBD1 matches 9 bases. This CDR3 spans 16 amino acids. V was clipped by 0 bases and J by 1 base; unmatched bases: 4. Germline CDR1 and CDR2: GTSNPN and SVGIG (reference sequence). CDR3 protein: CAWSVTGGLSYNEQFF. CDR3 DNA sequence: TGTGCCTGGAGTGTTACAGGGGGCCTATCCTACAATGAGCAGTTCTTC.

The chain combines TRBV28 with TRBJ2-1; 7 bases are a match to TRBD1. The CDR3 consists of 14 residues. Trimming at V came to 7 bases and at J to 5 bases, leaving 8 bases not matched to a gene. Germline-derived CDR1 and CDR2 are MDHEN and SYDVKM. The CDR3 protein is CASTDLGTDNEQFF. The CDR3, as DNA: TGTGCCAGCACCGACTTAGGGACAGACAATGAGCAGTTCTTC.

V usage is TRBV19 and J usage is TRBJ1-3; D gene uncertain. The V gene lost 9 bases and the J gene lost 3 bases, with 12 bases spanning the gap. Germline V gives CDR1 LNHDA, CDR2 SQIVND (reference sequence). The CDR3 is made up of 13 amino acids. The CDR3 region has the DNA TGTGCCAGCCCTTCATGGAGTGGAAACACCATATATTTT. This codes for CASPSWSGNTIYF.

The table lists this clone with a count of one. The V and J genes are TRBV6-5 and TRBJ2-1; 8 positions agree with TRBD1. Germline V gene sequence: CDR1 MNHEY, CDR2 SVGAGI. The CDR3 consists of 16 residues. The V and J ends lost 4 bases and 3 bases, in that order; junction bases with no gene match: 8. The CDR3 protein is CASSSSAGGGYNEQFF. The CDR3 DNA reads TGTGCCAGCAGTTCCTCGGCAGGGGGCGGCTACAATGAGCAGTTCTTC.

The rearrangement uses TRBV5-1 and TRBJ2-1; D not resolved. The CDR3 loop spans 15 amino acids. Per the germline V gene, CDR1 is SGHRS and CDR2 is YFSETQ. V lost 0 bases and J 1 base, leaving 8 bases between the germline ends. CDR3 protein: CASSLAPGSYNEQFF. CDR3 bases: TGCGCCAGCAGCTTGGCTCCGGGTTCCTACAATGAGCAGTTCTTC.

The genes are TRBV25-1 and TRBJ2-5; the D is unclear. Germline loops: CDR1 MGHDK, CDR2 SYGVNS. With 4 bases removed from V and 5 bases from J, the gap between germline ends came to 2 bases. This CDR3 is built from 10 residues. The CDR3 loop is CASSGETQYF. DNA of the CDR3: TGTGCCAGCAGTGGGGAGACCCAGTACTTC.

Written as DNA, the CDR3 is TGTGCCAGTAGTATAGGACAGGGGATTCAACAGCCCCAGCATTTT. Its translation is CASSIGQGIQQPQHF. The chain uses TRBV19 and TRBJ1-5; 8 bases fit TRBD1. This CDR3 is built from 15 residues. The V and J ends lost 1 base and 7 bases, in that order; junction bases with no gene match: 6. The germline V gene has CDR1 LNHDA and CDR2 SQIVND (reference sequence).

This clone was seen just once. The rearrangement links TRBV10-3 to TRBJ2-1; D might be TRBD2 (5 bases). Germline V lookup: CDR1 ENHRY, CDR2 SYGVKD. With 8 bases removed from V and 4 bases from J, the gap between germline ends came to 18 bases. CDR3 length equals 15 residues. Here the CDR3 DNA reads TGTGCCATCTCCCAGAGTGGGAGTTTGTACAATGAGCAGTTCTTC. It yields the protein CAISQSGSLYNEQFF.

This chain connects TRBV5-1 to TRBJ2-7, with no clear D. The CDR3 covers 14 residues. Germline V CDR1 and CDR2: SGHRS, YFSETQ. V was clipped by 0 bases and J by 5 bases, with 12 bases between them. This CDR3 reads CASSLVGFDDEQYF. In nucleotides, the CDR3 is TGCGCCAGCAGCTTGGTTGGATTCGACGACGAGCAGTACTTC.

The rearrangement uses TRBV30 and TRBJ2-6, with D tentatively TRBD1 or TRBD2 (5 bases each). The CDR3 spans 15 residues. Germline V gene data show CDR1 as GTSNPN and CDR2 as SVGIG (reference sequence). Trimming took off 3 bases at V and 0 bases at J, with 9 bases between the two ends. The CDR3 DNA follows: TGTGCCTGGAGCGGGGCACACTCTGGGGCCAACGTCCTGACTTTC. Amino acids: CAWSGAHSGANVLTF. The entire variable domain, with the rest obtained from reference TRBV30 and TRBJ2-6, is as follows: SQTIHQWPATLVQPVGSPLSLECTVEGTSNPNLYWYRQAAGRGLQLLFYSVGIGQISSEVPQNLSASRPQDRQFILSSKKLLLSDSGFYLCAWSGAHSGANVLTFGAGSRLTVL.

Details on this clone: The junction departs from germline at one end; a sequencing error may be responsible. J is TRBJ2-7 and V is TRBV20-1; 10 bases map to TRBD2. The CDR3 is made up of 11 amino acids. Germline V gene lookup returns CDR1 DFQATT and CDR2 SNEGSKA (reference sequence). CDR3 in amino acids: CSATTSGPSAF. Here the CDR3 DNA reads TGCAGTGCCACGACTAGCGGGCCCTCCGCCTTC.

The V call is TRBV11-2, the J call TRBJ1-4; D not certain. The length of the CDR3 is 14 residues. Germline V CDR1 and CDR2: SGHAT, FQNNGV. Trimming removed 6 bases from V and 0 bases from J, with 8 bases in between. CDR3 DNA: TGTGCCAGCAGTAAGGCCGCAACTAATGAAAAACTGTTTTTT. It codes for CASSKAATNEKLFF.

Only one count was recorded for this clone. This sequence joins TRBV2 and TRBJ2-7, with D tentatively TRBD2 (5 bases). The CDR3 extends over 14 amino acids. With 4 bases removed from V and 6 bases from J, the gap between germline ends came to 16 bases. Germline V gene lookup returns CDR1 SNHLY and CDR2 FYNNEI. The CDR3 reads CASSVGVGYGEQYF. CDR3 coding DNA: TGTGCCAGCAGTGTGGGAGTTGGGTATGGCGAGCAGTACTTC.

The chain has TRBV6-5 and TRBJ2-7, with a possible D match to TRBD2 (5 bases). The CDR3 has 14 amino acids. V was pared by 3 bases and J by 3 bases, with 12 bases between. The germline V gene has CDR1 MNHEY and CDR2 SVGAGI. The CDR3 sequence is CASSYGGELYEQYF. For the CDR3, the DNA is TGTGCCAGCAGTTATGGTGGGGAGCTCTACGAGCAGTACTTC.

In its sample, this clone was seen once. The chain employs TRBV4-1 and TRBJ1-1; maybe TRBD1 (6 bases). The length of the CDR3 is 15 residues. V was trimmed by 1 base and J by 4 bases, leaving 13 bases between them. In germline, CDR1 is MGHRA, CDR2 YSYEKL. CDR3 loop: CASSQVQGQGTEAFF. Written as DNA, the CDR3 is TGCGCCAGCAGCCAAGTGCAGGGGCAGGGCACTGAAGCTTTCTTT.

The chain joins TRBV9 to TRBJ1-4; D is undetermined. The V and J ends lost 2 bases and 1 base respectively, with 9 bases between them. Germline V lookup: CDR1 SGDLS, CDR2 YYNGEE. This CDR3 has 15 residues. CDR3 sequence: CASSVSPGTNEKLFF. The CDR3 region has the DNA TGTGCCAGCAGCGTTTCTCCGGGAACTAATGAAAAACTGTTTTTT.

The chain is built from TRBV5-4 and TRBJ1-2, with a tentative D call TRBD1 (6 bases). Germline lookup yields CDR1 SGHNT and CDR2 YYREEE (reference sequence). Trimming removed 4 bases at V and 8 bases at J, with 21 bases between. The CDR3 totals 15 residues. This CDR3 is CASSVRTATRVGYTF. The CDR3 nucleotides are TGTGCCAGCAGCGTAAGGACAGCAACTCGAGTAGGCTACACCTTC.

The J gene is TRBJ2-7, the V gene TRBV7-8, with D uncertain. The CDR3 length is 11 residues. Germline assignment: CDR1 SGHVS and CDR2 FQNEAQ. V was pared by 5 bases and J by 4 bases, with 6 bases between. CDR3 coding DNA: TGTGCCAGCAGCCCCCAATACGAGCAGTACTTC. It is translated as CASSPQYEQYF.

The chain joins TRBV19 to TRBJ2-2; D ambiguous. V gave up 3 bases and J gave up 2 bases, with 7 bases separating them. Germline values: CDR1 LNHDA, CDR2 SQIVND (reference sequence). This CDR3 has 14 residues. The CDR3 spells CASSISLNTGELFF. The CDR3, as DNA: TGTGCCAGTAGTATTTCACTCAACACCGGGGAGCTGTTTTTT.

The genes are TRBV19 and TRBJ1-1; D call uncertain. Looked up from germline, CDR1 is LNHDA and CDR2 is SQIVND (reference sequence). This CDR3 comprises 15 residues. Deletions cut 4 bases from V and 5 bases from J, with 17 bases between. The CDR3 DNA follows: TGTGCCAGTAGTACCACAGCGTCGGGCTTAACTGAAGCTTTCTTT. Translating gives CASSTTASGLTEAFF.

CDR3 protein: CASSDASSGRASETGELFF. CDR3 nucleotides: TGTGCCAGCAGTGATGCGTCTAGCGGGAGGGCCTCGGAGACCGGGGAGCTGTTTTTT. V and J are TRBV2 and TRBJ2-2, with TRBD2 matching 12 bases. The length of the CDR3 is 19 residues. J lost 5 bases, V lost 3 bases, and 13 bases had no gene match. Germline V gene data show CDR1 as SNHLY and CDR2 as FYNNEI. The full variable domain, its missing parts supplied by reference TRBV2 and TRBJ2-2, is EPEVTQTPSHQVTQMGQEVILRCVPISNHLYFYWYRQILGQKVEFLVSFYNNEISEKSEIFDDQFSVERPDGSNFTLKIRSTKLEDSAMYFCASSDASSGRASETGELFFGEGSRLTVL.